This TCR beta chain was retrieved from a study of T cell responses to AZD1222 COVID-19 vaccine. Study details: Pooling of second doses given at about 4 or about 12 weeks was done.

CDR1 MNHNS and CDR2 SASEGT come from the germline V gene. The CDR3 contains 14 residues. As concerns this clone: Its antigen is undetermined. The junction differs from germline at one of its ends, possibly a read error.

The study's findings and limits: Clonal diversity was possibly underestimated, and white British individuals and females predominated among donors.

Profiled with immunoSEQ multiplex PCR; TCRdb holds only in-frame clones, not every one. The sample records 100,000 or so clones, about 90% being singletons. This chain links TRBV6-1 with TRBJ1-5, with a tentative D call TRBD1 (5 bases). The sequence was obtained from an adult in good health. The input for sequencing was peripheral blood, taken on day 0 of AZD1222 vaccination. The CDR3 DNA reads as TGTGCCAGCAGTGAACCTGACAGTAATCCGCCCCAGCATTTT. Residues: CASSEPDSNPPQHF.